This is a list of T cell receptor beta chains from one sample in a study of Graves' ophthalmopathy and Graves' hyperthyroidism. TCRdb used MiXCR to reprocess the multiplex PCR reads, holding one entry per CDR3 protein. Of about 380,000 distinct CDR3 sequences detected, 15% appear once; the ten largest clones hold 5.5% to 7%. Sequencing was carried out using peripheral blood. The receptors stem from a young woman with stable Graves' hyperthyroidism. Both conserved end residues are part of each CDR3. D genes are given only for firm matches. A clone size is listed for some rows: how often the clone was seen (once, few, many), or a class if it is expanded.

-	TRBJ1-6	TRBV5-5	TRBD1	CASGLEGQFNSPLHF	TGTGCCAGCGGCTTGGAGGGACAGTTTAATTCACCCCTCCACTTT
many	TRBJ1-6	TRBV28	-	CATKGRDSYNSPLHF	TGTGCCACCAAAGGACGGGATTCCTATAATTCACCCCTCCACTTT
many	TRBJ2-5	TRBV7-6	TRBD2	CASSSRQLAGGRETQYF	TGTGCCAGCAGCTCGCGACAACTAGCGGGGGGAAGAGAGACCCAGTACTTC
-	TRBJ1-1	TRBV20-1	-	CSALSTQQVKAFF	TGCAGTGCTTTATCGACTCAGCAGGTTAAGGCTTTCTTT
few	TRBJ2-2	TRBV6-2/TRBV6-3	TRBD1	CASSFSTGLRTGELFF	TGTGCCAGCAGTTTTTCGACAGGGTTAAGGACCGGGGAGCTGTTTTTT
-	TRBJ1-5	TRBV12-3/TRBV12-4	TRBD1	CASSQVSGQGARQPQHF	TGTGCCAGCAGTCAAGTGTCGGGACAGGGGGCACGACAGCCCCAGCATTTT
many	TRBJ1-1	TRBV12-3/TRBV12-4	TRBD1	CASRGTGNMNTEAFF	TGTGCCAGCAGGGGGACAGGGAACATGAACACTGAAGCTTTCTTT
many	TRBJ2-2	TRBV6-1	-	CASRVGTTGELFF	TGTGCCAGCAGAGTAGGGACAACCGGGGAGCTGTTTTTT
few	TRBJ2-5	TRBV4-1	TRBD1	CASSQDSGGMETQYF	TGCGCCAGCAGCCAAGATTCAGGGGGCATGGAGACCCAGTACTTC
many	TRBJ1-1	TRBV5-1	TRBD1	CASSSTGGPNTEAFF	TGCGCCAGCAGCTCTACAGGGGGCCCGAACACTGAAGCTTTCTTT
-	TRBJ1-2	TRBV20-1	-	CSARWRRGGDGYTF	TGCAGTGCTAGATGGAGGAGGGGGGGGGATGGCTACACCTTC
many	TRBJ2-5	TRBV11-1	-	CASSLSDRAAGETQYF	TGTGCCAGCAGCCTAAGCGACAGGGCCGCGGGGGAGACCCAGTACTTC
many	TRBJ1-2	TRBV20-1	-	CSATDTNYGYTF	TGCAGTGCTACTGACACTAACTATGGCTACACCTTC
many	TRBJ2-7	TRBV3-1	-	CASSQVPVSYEQYF	TGTGCCAGCAGCCAGGTCCCCGTCAGCTACGAGCAGTACTTC
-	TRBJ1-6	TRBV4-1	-	CASSQDYGVGSPLHF	TGCGCCAGCAGCCAAGATTACGGGGTCGGTTCACCCCTCCACTTT
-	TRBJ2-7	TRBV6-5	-	CASSYAGIYEQYF	TGTGCCAGCAGTTATGCAGGGATCTACGAGCAGTACTTC
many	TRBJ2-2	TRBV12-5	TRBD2	CASGEGLAGGLNTGELFF	TGTGCTAGTGGTGAGGGACTAGCGGGGGGTCTAAACACCGGGGAGCTGTTTTTT
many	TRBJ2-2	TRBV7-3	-	CASSRGGQTFTGELFF	TGTGCCAGCAGCCGGGGGGGACAGACCTTCACCGGGGAGCTGTTTTTT
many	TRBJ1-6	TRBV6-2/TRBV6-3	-	CASSYQGTSSPLHF	TGTGCCAGCAGTTACCAGGGTACAAGTTCACCCCTCCACTTT
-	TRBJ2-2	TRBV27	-	CASSWASGAGELFF	TGTGCCAGCAGTTGGGCTAGTGGGGCCGGGGAGCTGTTTTTT
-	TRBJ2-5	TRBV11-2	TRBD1	CASRRQGVMETQYF	TGTGCCAGCAGGCGACAGGGGGTGATGGAGACCCAGTACTTC
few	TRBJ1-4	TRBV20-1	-	CSASDGGGAGEKLFF	TGCAGTGCCTCGGACGGGGGGGGCGCAGGTGAAAAACTGTTTTTT
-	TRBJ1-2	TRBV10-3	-	CAISDPGGALKYGYTF	TGTGCCATCAGTGACCCCGGTGGGGCCCTTAAATATGGCTACACCTTC
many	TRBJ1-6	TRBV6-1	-	CASSGGGYNSPLHF	TGTGCCAGCAGTGGAGGAGGTTATAATTCACCCCTCCACTTT
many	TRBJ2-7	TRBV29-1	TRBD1	CSVEGQGSTYEQYF	TGCAGCGTTGAGGGACAGGGGAGTACCTACGAGCAGTACTTC
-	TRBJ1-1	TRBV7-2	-	CASSFGSGKNTEAFF	TGTGCCAGCAGCTTTGGTTCAGGGAAGAACACTGAAGCTTTCTTT
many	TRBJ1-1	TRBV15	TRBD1	CATSRGDRVTEAFF	TGTGCCACCAGCAGAGGGGACAGGGTCACTGAAGCTTTCTTT
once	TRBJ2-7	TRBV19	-	CASSMEGCLSYDQYF	TGTGCCAGTAGTATGGAGGGTTGCTTGTCCTACGATCAGTACTTC
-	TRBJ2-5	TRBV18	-	CASSPGETKYF	TGTGCCAGCTCACCGGGGGAGACCAAGTACTTC